Below, 26 T cell receptor beta chains from the same sample are listed, as sequenced in a study of CD8 T cells in ankylosing spondylitis. Each CDR3 protein gets one entry after TCRdb re-called the 5' RACE reads with MiXCR. The sample records 85,000 to 100,000 distinct CDR3 sequences, about 8.1% being singletons. Sequenced input: blood, either unsorted or a sorted T cell fraction (not recorded which). These receptors originate from a male donor with ankylosing spondylitis or in good health (not recorded which).

The genes are TRBV3-1 and TRBJ2-3, with D possibly TRBD2 on 7 matching bases. V was trimmed by 8 bases and J by 4 bases, leaving 22 bases between them. In germline, CDR1 is LGHDT, CDR2 YNNKEL (reference sequence). CDR3 length: 16 amino acids. Here the CDR3 DNA reads TGTGCCAGCTCACGCCCTGTTGGGGGGGGCTCAGATACGCAGTATTTT. Encoded protein: CASSRPVGGGSDTQYF.

Only a few counts were recorded for this clonotype. The chain recombines TRBV2 with TRBJ2-1, with D perhaps matching TRBD1 or TRBD2 (7 bases each). The CDR3 is 13 residues long. Trimming pared 7 bases from V and 7 bases from J, leaving 14 bases between. The germline V gene encodes CDR1 SNHLY and CDR2 FYNNEI. The CDR3 is CASMRQGGNEQFF. In DNA form, the CDR3 reads TGTGCCAGCATGAGACAGGGAGGGAATGAGCAGTTCTTC.

This clonotype was detected ten times or more. The gene calls are TRBV20-1 and TRBJ2-5; D ambiguous. The V end lost 0 bases, the J end lost 3 bases, and 11 bases lay between the germline ends. The germline gives CDR1 DFQATT, CDR2 SNEGSKA (reference sequence). The CDR3 contains 14 residues. CDR3 sequence: CSARESSLKETQYF. DNA of the CDR3: TGCAGTGCTAGAGAGAGCAGCTTGAAAGAGACCCAGTACTTC.

This clonotype came up many times. The V gene is TRBV20-1, the J gene TRBJ1-3; D uncertain. The CDR3 has 13 amino acids. V was shortened by 5 bases and J by 1 base, with 9 bases between the two germline ends. CDR1 and CDR2 from the germline V gene are DFQATT and SNEGSKA (reference sequence). The CDR3 is CSAAKGSGNTIYF. The CDR3 DNA sequence: TGCAGTGCTGCCAAAGGGTCTGGAAACACCATATATTTT.

This clonotype was seen at least ten times. The V gene is TRBV12-3 or TRBV12-4, the J gene TRBJ1-5; a weak D match, TRBD1 (5 bases). V lost 5 bases and J 4 bases, leaving 15 bases between the germline ends. The length of the CDR3 is 15 residues. The CDR3 nucleotides are TGTGCCAGCAGTCCAGGGTTGGGGGGAAATCAGCCCCAGCATTTT. Its translation is CASSPGLGGNQPQHF.

The chain employs TRBV4-1 and TRBJ2-1; D unclear. The length of the CDR3 is 13 residues. Trimming took 4 bases from V and 10 from J, leaving 14 bases between them. Germline V lookup: CDR1 MGHRA, CDR2 YSYEKL. The CDR3 sequence: CASSLPSRNEQFF. The CDR3 DNA is TGCGCCAGCAGCCTACCATCCCGGAACGAGCAGTTCTTC.

This clonotype has a count of ten or more. V and J are TRBV21-1 and TRBJ2-1; the table's TRBD2 call for D was not verified on the DNA. TRBV21-1 is listed as a pseudogene. The CDR3 runs to 16 residues. DNA of the CDR3: TGTGCCAGCAGCAAAATTGGCGGGCATTCCTACAATGAGCAGTTCTTC. Protein product: CASSKIGGHSYNEQFF.

About this clonotype: This clone may be a read error of a much larger clone one base away. The CDR3 protein is CASSATDTQYF. The CDR3 bases are TGTGCCAGCAGTGCCACAGATACGCAGTATTTT. The chain joins TRBV6-6 to TRBJ2-3; D remains unclear. Germline CDR1 reads MNHNY; CDR2 reads SVGAGI (reference sequence). The CDR3 is 11 amino acids. V dropped 5 bases and J dropped 2 bases, with 2 bases sitting between them.

Ten or more counts support this clonotype. V is TRBV3-1 and J is TRBJ1-1, with D possibly matching TRBD1 (6 bases). Trimming removed 0 bases from V and 3 bases from J, with 23 bases in between. Germline assignment: CDR1 LGHDT and CDR2 YNNKEL (reference sequence). The CDR3 runs to 19 residues. The CDR3 DNA is TGTGCCAGCAGCCAAGATCGAACAGGGAGGGGGTCCAGGGACACTGAAGCTTTCTTT. Its protein product is CASSQDRTGRGSRDTEAFF.

Remarks on this clonotype: Given a much more abundant clone one base away, this may be a read error. The chain recombines TRBV5-5 with TRBJ2-3; weak D call: TRBD2 (5 bases). The CDR3 has 14 residues. CDR1 SGHKS and CDR2 YYEKEE come from the germline V gene (reference sequence). The CDR3 spells CVSSLAWTGNTQYF. In DNA, the CDR3 is TGTGTCAGCAGCTTGGCGTGGACCGGGAATACGCAGTATTTT.

In this sample, this clonotype turned up many times. The chain carries TRBV27 and TRBJ2-7; possible D gene TRBD2, 5 bases. Germline loops: CDR1 MNHEY, CDR2 SMNVEV (reference sequence). CDR3 length equals 13 residues. Trimming pared 3 bases from V and 0 bases from J, leaving 6 bases between. CDR3 residues: CASSLDFSYEQYF. The CDR3 nucleotides are TGTGCCAGCAGTTTGGACTTCTCCTACGAGCAGTACTTC.

The table lists this clonotype with many counts. V and J are TRBV3-1 and TRBJ2-2, with a possible D match to TRBD1 (5 bases). The CDR3 spans 16 residues. V was trimmed by 0 bases and J by 6 bases, leaving 14 bases between them. The germline gives CDR1 LGHDT, CDR2 YNNKEL (reference sequence). As DNA, the CDR3 is TGTGCCAGCAGCCAAGATTGGGGCACGATCCCCGGGGAGCTGTTTTTT. The encoded protein is CASSQDWGTIPGELFF.

This clonotype has a count of ten or more. The chain uses TRBV12-3 or TRBV12-4 and TRBJ2-2, with TRBD2 identical over 9 bases. With 5 bases clipped from V and 2 bases from J, the junction kept 9 bases outside the gene matches. This CDR3 has 17 amino acids. CDR3 residues: CASSPLGLARNTGELFF. DNA of the CDR3: TGTGCCAGCAGTCCACTCGGACTAGCGAGAAACACCGGGGAGCTGTTTTTT.

This rearrangement joins TRBV5-6 to TRBJ2-3; D is unclear. CDR1 and CDR2 (germline): SGHDT, YYEEEE. Trimming pared 1 base from V and 2 bases from J, leaving 11 bases between. The CDR3 sequence is 15 residues long. CDR3 nucleotides: TGTGCCAGCAGCTTGTTTGTTGGGGACACAGATACGCAGTATTTT. Protein: CASSLFVGDTDTQYF.

This clonotype was counted between two and nine times. The rearrangement uses TRBV6-2 or TRBV6-3 and TRBJ2-1; TRBD2 matches at 12 bases. Germline V CDR1 and CDR2: MNHEY, SVGEGT. Trimming at V came to 2 bases and at J to 8 bases, leaving 7 bases not matched to a gene. CDR3 size: 16 residues. CDR3 sequence reads: CASSYLTSGGRHEQFF. CDR3 in DNA: TGTGCCAGCAGTTACCTAACTAGCGGGGGGCGTCATGAGCAGTTCTTC.

Many counts were recorded for this clonotype. The chain links TRBV12-3 or TRBV12-4 to TRBJ1-5; a weak D match, TRBD1 (5 bases). V was clipped by 5 bases and J by 4 bases, with 12 bases between them. The CDR3 is 14 amino acids. The CDR3 region is CASSLGLRNQPQHF. The CDR3 nucleotides are TGTGCCAGCAGTCTGGGACTGAGAAATCAGCCCCAGCATTTT.

This clonotype appeared many times. The V gene is TRBV7-2, the J gene TRBJ2-7; 11 bases are a match to TRBD1. Germline V lookup: CDR1 SGHTA, CDR2 FQGNSA. The CDR3 runs 15 residues. Germline trimming cut 4 bases from V and 3 bases from J; bases unmatched to any gene: 5. The CDR3 coding sequence is TGTGCCAGCAGCTCAACCGGGACAGGGGGCTACGAGCAGTACTTC. Its translation is CASSSTGTGGYEQYF.

This clonotype was seen repeatedly, ten times or more. The chain uses TRBV5-1 and TRBJ1-5, with D unclear. The V end lost 0 bases, the J end lost 5 bases, and 12 bases lay between the germline ends. The CDR3 is 15 amino acids. CDR1 SGHRS and CDR2 YFSETQ come from the germline V gene. The CDR3 sequence is CASSLVVGPDQPQHF. The DNA for the CDR3 is TGCGCCAGCAGCTTGGTCGTAGGGCCGGATCAGCCCCAGCATTTT.

Comment on this clonotype: Compared with germline, one end of the junction differs, possibly owing to a read error. The chain combines TRBV7-8 with TRBJ1-1; D is uncertain. This CDR3 spans 17 amino acids. Germline CDR1 SGHVS, CDR2 FQNEAQ. CDR3: CASSDAVEGPMNTEAIF. In nucleotides, the CDR3 is TGTGCCAGCAGCGACGCTGTCGAAGGACCCATGAACACTGAAGCTATCTTT.

This clonotype appeared many times. As DNA, the CDR3 is TGTGCCAGCAGCTCCACGACCGGGGGGGGTTTTTACTTC. Its protein product is CASSSTTGGGFYF. The chain uses TRBV27 and TRBJ2-7, with 8 bases that match TRBD2. Germline CDR1 reads MNHEY; CDR2 reads SMNVEV (reference sequence). Losses at the gene ends were 6 bases for V and 13 bases for J; bases not matched to a gene: 14. The CDR3 length is 13 residues.

This clonotype was recorded at least ten times. Written as DNA, the CDR3 is TGCAGCGTTGAAAGGGCACTAGCCGGGGAGCTGTTTTTT. Translated: CSVERALAGELFF. V usage is TRBV29-1 and J usage is TRBJ2-2, with D perhaps matching TRBD2 (5 bases). The CDR3 consists of 13 residues. Per germline, CDR1 SQVTM and CDR2 ANQGSEA. Deletions cut 2 bases from V and 6 bases from J, with 10 bases between.

This clonotype was seen many times. This sequence joins TRBV20-1 and TRBJ1-2; D ambiguous. The CDR3 sequence is 14 residues long. Germline CDR1 DFQATT, CDR2 SNEGSKA (reference sequence). Trimming cost V 0 bases and J 5 bases, with 13 bases left between them. The CDR3 region has the DNA TGCAGTGCTAGAGAACATACCGACGGATATGGCTACACCTTC. Translating gives CSAREHTDGYGYTF.

This clonotype occurred many times. V and J are TRBV27 and TRBJ2-7, with 7 positions matching TRBD1. Germline values: CDR1 MNHEY, CDR2 SMNVEV (reference sequence). The trim removed 3 bases at V and 4 bases at J, leaving 3 bases unmatched. CDR3 length: 13 amino acids. The CDR3 DNA reads TGTGCCAGCAGTTTGACAGGGAAGTACGAGCAGTACTTC. Its translation: CASSLTGKYEQYF.

This clonotype was observed many times. The rearrangement joins TRBV27 to TRBJ2-1; 13 bases match TRBD2. Unmatched junction bases numbered 6, after V lost 7 bases and J lost 6 bases. Per the germline V gene, CDR1 is MNHEY and CDR2 is SMNVEV (reference sequence). The CDR3 runs 15 residues. The CDR3 nucleotides are TGTGCCAGCACACCCGGGACTAGCGGGGTCAATGAGCAGTTCTTC. The encoded protein is CASTPGTSGVNEQFF.

This clonotype was observed many times. V usage is TRBV6-5 and J usage is TRBJ1-2; D unclear. V was cut by 0 bases and J by 4 bases, with 15 bases left in between. This CDR3 has 16 amino acids. Per the germline V gene, CDR1 is MNHEY and CDR2 is SVGAGI. In nucleotides, the CDR3 is TGTGCCAGCAGTTACTCGATATTGCAGTTTGGCTATGGCTACACCTTC. The encoded protein is CASSYSILQFGYGYTF.

This clonotype was seen at least ten times. This chain joins TRBV27 and TRBJ2-1; the match to TRBD2 covers 11 bases. The CDR3 sequence is 15 residues long. Germline trimming cut 5 bases from V and 5 bases from J; bases unmatched to any gene: 5. The germline V gene encodes CDR1 MNHEY and CDR2 SMNVEV (reference sequence). The DNA of the CDR3 is TGTGCCAGCAGTCGACTAGCGGGGCTTGACAATGAGCAGTTCTTC. Its protein product is CASSRLAGLDNEQFF.